These T cell receptor beta chains were read from a single sample in a study of blood T cell repertoires in COVID-19. Profiling relied on immunoSEQ multiplex PCR, and the TCRdb table lists in-frame clones only, not all of them. The sample shows around 340,000 clones, 75% to 90% of them seen only once. Input material: peripheral blood. The source of these receptors is a woman aged 55 to 70 with COVID-19, enrolled during active disease. CDR3s include the opening cysteine and the closing phenylalanine or tryptophan. The D gene is left open where the match is weak. Size tells how often a clone was seen (once, few, many) or the class of an expanded clone, and some rows leave it out.

CDR3 DNA: TGCGCCAGCAGCGGAGGGGGCCCTGGAAACACCATATATTTT
CDR3 protein: CASSGGGPGNTIYF
J gene: TRBJ1-3
clone size: -
V gene: TRBV5-1
D gene: TRBD1

CDR3 DNA: TGTGCCAGCAGCGCTAGGGACAGCCGAACACCTGAAGCTTTCTTT
CDR3 protein: CASSARDSRTPEAFF
J gene: TRBJ1-1
clone size: -
V gene: TRBV21-1
D gene: -

CDR3 DNA: TGCGCCAGCAGCCAAGATCAAGGGGAGGGTAATTCACCCCTCCACTTT
CDR3 protein: CASSQDQGEGNSPLHF
J gene: TRBJ1-6
clone size: -
V gene: TRBV4-3
D gene: -

CDR3 DNA: TGTGCCAGCAGCCCCGGACTAGCGGGGATTCAGAGGGAGCAGTTCTTC
CDR3 protein: CASSPGLAGIQREQFF
J gene: TRBJ2-1
clone size: -
V gene: TRBV7-7
D gene: TRBD2

CDR3 DNA: TGTGCCAACGGGCAGGGGTCGGCAGATACGCAGTATTTT
CDR3 protein: CANGQGSADTQYF
J gene: TRBJ2-3
clone size: many
V gene: TRBV21-1
D gene: -

CDR3 DNA: TGTGCCACCAGCGATCCACAGGGCTACGAGCAGTACTTC
CDR3 protein: CATSDPQGYEQYF
J gene: TRBJ2-7
clone size: -
V gene: TRBV15
D gene: -

CDR3 DNA: TGTGCCAGTAGTATAGGGGGGCTTTGGCAGCCCCAGCATTTT
CDR3 protein: CASSIGGLWQPQHF
J gene: TRBJ1-5
clone size: -
V gene: TRBV19
D gene: -

CDR3 DNA: TGTGCCAGCAGTGAATGGGCAGGGGTTAAAGGCTATGGCTACACCTTC
CDR3 protein: CASSEWAGVKGYGYTF
J gene: TRBJ1-2
clone size: once
V gene: TRBV6-1
D gene: -

CDR3 DNA: TGTGCCAGCGGAATGAGCGGGGGCCGCACAGATACGCAGTATTTT
CDR3 protein: CASGMSGGRTDTQYF
J gene: TRBJ2-3
clone size: -
V gene: TRBV6-5
D gene: TRBD2

CDR3 DNA: TGTGCCAGCAGCCAATCCCCAAGCGGCGAGCAGTACTTC
CDR3 protein: CASSQSPSGEQYF
J gene: TRBJ2-7
clone size: -
V gene: TRBV3-1/TRBV3-2
D gene: -

CDR3 DNA: TGTGCCAGCAGCCTGCGTCGGGCCAACGTCCTGACTTTC
CDR3 protein: CASSLRRANVLTF
J gene: TRBJ2-6
clone size: -
V gene: TRBV12-3/TRBV12-4
D gene: -

CDR3 DNA: TGCGCCAGCAGTGATCTCAGGGGAGTCTCCTACGAGCAGTACTTC
CDR3 protein: CASSDLRGVSYEQYF
J gene: TRBJ2-7
clone size: -
V gene: TRBV10-2
D gene: -

CDR3 DNA: TGTGCCAGCAGCTCCCGGGGGGAGGGCACAGATACGCAGTATTTT
CDR3 protein: CASSSRGEGTDTQYF
J gene: TRBJ2-3
clone size: -
V gene: TRBV5-6
D gene: TRBD2

CDR3 DNA: TGTGCCAGCAGTCAACAGGGACCACTACAAGAGACCCAGTACTTC
CDR3 protein: CASSQQGPLQETQYF
J gene: TRBJ2-5
clone size: -
V gene: TRBV7-9
D gene: -

CDR3 DNA: TGTGCCAGCAGTGTCACCTACGAGCAGTACTTC
CDR3 protein: CASSVTYEQYF
J gene: TRBJ2-7
clone size: -
V gene: TRBV6-2/TRBV6-3
D gene: -

CDR3 DNA: TGCGCCAGCACTCCCGAATCAGCAGGGCTGGGCGGGGAGCTGTTTTTT
CDR3 protein: CASTPESAGLGGELFF
J gene: TRBJ2-2
clone size: -
V gene: TRBV4-1
D gene: -

CDR3 DNA: TGCGCCAGCAAATCCGGGAGCTCCTACGAGCAGTACTTC
CDR3 protein: CASKSGSSYEQYF
J gene: TRBJ2-7
clone size: -
V gene: TRBV5-1
D gene: -

CDR3 DNA: TGTGCCAGCAGCCCCCGCGTAGCGGGTCAGCAAAACAATGAGCAGTTCTTC
CDR3 protein: CASSPRVAGQQNNEQFF
J gene: TRBJ2-1
clone size: -
V gene: TRBV16
D gene: TRBD2

CDR3 DNA: TGTGCCAGCAGCCAAAACACGGGATCTCAAGAGACCCAGTACTTC
CDR3 protein: CASSQNTGSQETQYF
J gene: TRBJ2-5
clone size: -
V gene: TRBV3-1/TRBV3-2
D gene: -

CDR3 DNA: TGTGCCAGCAGCCGCCGGGGGGGCGTTAACAATGAGCAGTTCTTC
CDR3 protein: CASSRRGGVNNEQFF
J gene: TRBJ2-1
clone size: -
V gene: TRBV7-2
D gene: TRBD2

CDR3 DNA: TGTGCCAGCAGCTTGGACAGGGGTTATGGCTACACCTTC
CDR3 protein: CASSLDRGYGYTF
J gene: TRBJ1-2
clone size: -
V gene: TRBV7-8
D gene: TRBD1

CDR3 DNA: TGTGCCAGCTACAGACTAGCGGGGGGGCAAGGGGAGCAGTTCTTC
CDR3 protein: CASYRLAGGQGEQFF
J gene: TRBJ2-1
clone size: -
V gene: TRBV27
D gene: TRBD2

CDR3 DNA: TGTGCCAGCAGCTTAGGGGGCGGTGGTTCACCCCTCCACTTT
CDR3 protein: CASSLGGGGSPLHF
J gene: TRBJ1-6
clone size: -
V gene: TRBV7-9
D gene: -

CDR3 DNA: TGTGCTAGTGGTTTGGTTCGAGGTGCGGCCTATGGCTACACCTTC
CDR3 protein: CASGLVRGAAYGYTF
J gene: TRBJ1-2
clone size: -
V gene: TRBV12-5
D gene: -

CDR3 DNA: TGTGCCAGCAGCCGGGGGACTAGCGGGGGCCGAGGGCCCTACAATGAGCAGTTCTTC
CDR3 protein: CASSRGTSGGRGPYNEQFF
J gene: TRBJ2-1
clone size: -
V gene: TRBV7-2
D gene: TRBD2

CDR3 DNA: TGTGCCAGCAGTTTAGGGCTCTCCTACGAGCAGTACTTC
CDR3 protein: CASSLGLSYEQYF
J gene: TRBJ2-7
clone size: -
V gene: TRBV12-3/TRBV12-4
D gene: -

CDR3 DNA: TGCGCCAGCAGTCAGGGAATTGAGCAGTACTTC
CDR3 protein: CASSQGIEQYF
J gene: TRBJ2-7
clone size: -
V gene: TRBV5-1
D gene: -

CDR3 DNA: TGTGCCAGCTCGGGGGCCGTATCTAACAATGAGCAGTTCTTC
CDR3 protein: CASSGAVSNNEQFF
J gene: TRBJ2-1
clone size: few
V gene: TRBV18
D gene: -

CDR3 DNA: TGTGCCAGCAGCCCGGGTATTTGGGACAGAGTGAACACTGAAGCTTTCTTT
CDR3 protein: CASSPGIWDRVNTEAFF
J gene: TRBJ1-1
clone size: -
V gene: TRBV7-3
D gene: TRBD1

CDR3 DNA: TGTGCCAGCTCACCAACGGGGTACACTGAAGCTTTCTTT
CDR3 protein: CASSPTGYTEAFF
J gene: TRBJ1-1
clone size: -
V gene: TRBV18
D gene: -

CDR3 DNA: TGTGCCAGCAGCGGGGACAAAACTAATGAAAAACTGTTTTTT
CDR3 protein: CASSGDKTNEKLFF
J gene: TRBJ1-4
clone size: -
V gene: TRBV5-6
D gene: -

CDR3 DNA: TGTGCCAGCAGTGAGGGCAGGGGGGACACTGAAGCTTTCTTT
CDR3 protein: CASSEGRGDTEAFF
J gene: TRBJ1-1
clone size: -
V gene: TRBV2
D gene: TRBD1

CDR3 DNA: TGTGCCAGCAGCCAAGTGGCGGGTTTGAGCACAGATACGCAGTATTTT
CDR3 protein: CASSQVAGLSTDTQYF
J gene: TRBJ2-3
clone size: -
V gene: TRBV14
D gene: -

CDR3 DNA: TGTGCCAGCAGCCCTGGACAGGGGGGAGATTATGGCTACACCTTC
CDR3 protein: CASSPGQGGDYGYTF
J gene: TRBJ1-2
clone size: -
V gene: TRBV7-9
D gene: TRBD1

CDR3 DNA: TGTGCCTGGAGTGTAACGACGGGGGGACAAGAGACCCAGTACTTC
CDR3 protein: CAWSVTTGGQETQYF
J gene: TRBJ2-5
clone size: -
V gene: TRBV30
D gene: TRBD2

CDR3 DNA: TGTGCCAGCGAAGGACAGGGGAACACTGAAGCTTTCTTT
CDR3 protein: CASEGQGNTEAFF
J gene: TRBJ1-1
clone size: -
V gene: TRBV27
D gene: TRBD1

CDR3 DNA: TGTGCCAGCAGTGAAGCTGGGGTGACAGGGTCTAATTCACCCCTCCACTTT
CDR3 protein: CASSEAGVTGSNSPLHF
J gene: TRBJ1-6
clone size: few
V gene: TRBV6-1
D gene: TRBD1

CDR3 DNA: TGTGCCAGTAGCTCGATCAGGGGCCGTCCAGATTCACCCCTCCACTTT
CDR3 protein: CASSSIRGRPDSPLHF
J gene: TRBJ1-6
clone size: -
V gene: TRBV19
D gene: -

CDR3 DNA: TGCAGCGTTGAAGGGAGGACAGGATCCTACGAGCAGTACTTC
CDR3 protein: CSVEGRTGSYEQYF
J gene: TRBJ2-7
clone size: -
V gene: TRBV29-1
D gene: TRBD1

CDR3 DNA: TGCGCCAGCAGCTTGCAGCAGGGCTACGAGCAGTACTTC
CDR3 protein: CASSLQQGYEQYF
J gene: TRBJ2-7
clone size: -
V gene: TRBV5-1
D gene: -

CDR3 DNA: TGCGCCAGCAGCCAAGGACCGGGACAGGGGGCCGGTGGAAACACCATATATTTT
CDR3 protein: CASSQGPGQGAGGNTIYF
J gene: TRBJ1-3
clone size: -
V gene: TRBV4-1
D gene: TRBD1

CDR3 DNA: TGCAGCGCCTGGGGGGAAGAGACCCAGTACTTC
CDR3 protein: CSAWGEETQYF
J gene: TRBJ2-5
clone size: -
V gene: TRBV29-1
D gene: -

CDR3 DNA: TGCAGCGTTGTGGGAGGGCAGCTGAACACTGAAGCTTTCTTT
CDR3 protein: CSVVGGQLNTEAFF
J gene: TRBJ1-1
clone size: -
V gene: TRBV29-1
D gene: -

CDR3 DNA: TGCAGCGCCAAACAGGGCCACTCTGGAAACACCATATATTTT
CDR3 protein: CSAKQGHSGNTIYF
J gene: TRBJ1-3
clone size: -
V gene: TRBV29-1
D gene: -

CDR3 DNA: TGTGCCAGCAGCTCCTCTTTGCGGGGGGGCCGGGGAGAGACCCAGTACTTC
CDR3 protein: CASSSSLRGGRGETQYF
J gene: TRBJ2-5
clone size: -
V gene: TRBV13
D gene: TRBD2

CDR3 DNA: TGTGCCAGCAGACAAAGCGGGGGGGCCAATGAGCAGTTCTTC
CDR3 protein: CASRQSGGANEQFF
J gene: TRBJ2-1
clone size: once
V gene: TRBV7-2
D gene: TRBD2